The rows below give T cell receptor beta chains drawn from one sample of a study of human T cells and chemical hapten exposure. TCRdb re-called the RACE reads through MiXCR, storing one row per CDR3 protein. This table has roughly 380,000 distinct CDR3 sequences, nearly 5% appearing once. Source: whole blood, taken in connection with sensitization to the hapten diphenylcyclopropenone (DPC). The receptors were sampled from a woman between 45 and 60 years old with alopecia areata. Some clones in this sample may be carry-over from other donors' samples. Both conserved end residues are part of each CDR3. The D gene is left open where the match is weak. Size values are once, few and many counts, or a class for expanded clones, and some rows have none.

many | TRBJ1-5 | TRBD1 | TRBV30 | CAWSPGQGGQPQHF | TGTGCCTGGAGCCCGGGACAGGGCGGTCAGCCCCAGCATTTT
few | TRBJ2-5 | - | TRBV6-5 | CASSYSRQGLETQYF | TGTGCCAGCAGTTACTCTAGGCAGGGTCTTGAGACCCAGTACTTC
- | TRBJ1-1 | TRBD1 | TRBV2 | CASTEDRVTEAFF | TGTGCCAGCACCGAGGACAGGGTCACTGAAGCTTTCTTT
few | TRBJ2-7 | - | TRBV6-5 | CASNPGGDYEQYF | TGTGCCAGCAATCCTGGGGGAGATTACGAGCAGTACTTC
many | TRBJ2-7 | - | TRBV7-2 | CASSLAVGGGEQYF | TGTGCCAGCAGCTTAGCGGTCGGGGGAGGCGAGCAGTACTTC
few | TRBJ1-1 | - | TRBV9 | CASSAHYRNTEAFF | TGTGCCAGCAGCGCCCATTACAGGAACACTGAAGCTTTCTTT
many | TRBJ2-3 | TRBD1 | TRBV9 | CASSTNRGTDTQYF | TGTGCCAGCAGCACCAACAGGGGGACAGATACGCAGTATTTT
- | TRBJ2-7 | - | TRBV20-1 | CSARDWPEDEQYF | TGCAGTGCTAGAGATTGGCCCGAGGACGAGCAGTACTTC
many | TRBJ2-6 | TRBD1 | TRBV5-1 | CASSSQQGRANVLTF | TGCGCCAGCAGCTCTCAACAGGGGAGGGCCAACGTCCTGACTTTC
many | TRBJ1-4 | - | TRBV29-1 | CSADSPTNEKLFF | TGCAGCGCTGACTCACCAACTAATGAAAAACTGTTTTTT
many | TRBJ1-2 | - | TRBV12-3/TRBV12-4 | CASSPPWGEVYGYTF | TGTGCCAGCAGTCCCCCCTGGGGGGAGGTCTATGGCTACACCTTC
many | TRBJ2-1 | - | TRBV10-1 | CASSGPIESDEQFF | TGCGCCAGCAGTGGACCAATTGAATCAGATGAGCAGTTCTTC
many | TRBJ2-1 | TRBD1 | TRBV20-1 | CSASQPTGGQGEQFF | TGCAGTGCTAGCCAACCGACAGGGGGCCAGGGTGAGCAGTTCTTC
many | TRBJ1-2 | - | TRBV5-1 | CASSLEGQAGYTF | TGCGCCAGCAGCTTGGAAGGTCAGGCGGGCTACACCTTC
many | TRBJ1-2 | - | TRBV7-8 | CASSFHRGRISYGYTF | TGTGCCAGCAGCTTTCATAGGGGCCGAATCTCCTATGGCTACACCTTC
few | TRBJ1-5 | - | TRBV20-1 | CSAYSEGGGNQPQHF | TGCAGTGCGTACTCAGAGGGTGGGGGCAATCAGCCCCAGCATTTT
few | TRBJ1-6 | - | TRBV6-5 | CASSFSRQRYSPLHF | TGTGCCAGCAGTTTTAGTCGACAGAGGTATTCACCCCTCCACTTT
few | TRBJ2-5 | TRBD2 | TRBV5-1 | CASSLEPSGGFQETQYF | TGCGCCAGCAGCTTGGAACCCAGCGGGGGGTTCCAAGAGACCCAGTACTTC
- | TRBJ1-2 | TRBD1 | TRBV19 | CASGQGRQYGYTF | TGTGCCAGTGGACAGGGGCGGCAGTATGGCTACACCTTC
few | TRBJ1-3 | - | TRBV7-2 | CASSLAPQSSGNTIYF | TGTGCCAGCAGCTTAGCACCACAATCATCTGGAAACACCATATATTTT
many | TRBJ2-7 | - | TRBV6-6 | CASIGGREQYF | TGTGCCAGCATTGGGGGCCGCGAGCAGTACTTC
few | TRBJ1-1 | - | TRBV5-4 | CASSFPKPGGTEAFF | TGTGCCAGCAGCTTTCCCAAGCCTGGGGGCACTGAAGCTTTCTTT
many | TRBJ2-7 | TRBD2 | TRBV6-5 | CASSYTGGEQYF | TGTGCCAGCAGTTATACGGGGGGCGAGCAGTACTTC
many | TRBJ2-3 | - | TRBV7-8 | CASSLAGGVTDTQYF | TGTGCCAGCAGCTTAGCGGGCGGGGTCACAGATACGCAGTATTTT
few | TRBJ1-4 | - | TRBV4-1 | CASSQSEGVHEKLFF | TGCGCCAGCAGCCAAAGTGAAGGGGTGCATGAAAAACTGTTTTTT